What follows is one T cell receptor beta chain and its context. One junction end disagrees with the germline gene, perhaps due to a read error. The data were taken from a study of blood T cells in healthy people across ages. In germline, CDR1 is SGHTA, CDR2 FQGNSA. This CDR3 contains 15 residues. PCR was performed a second time for about 7 to 11 cycles using a sample-barcoded 5' primer and a J-beta primer mix. TCRdb independently ran MiXCR on the 5' RACE reads; one entry per CDR3 protein. The sample shows about 1.4 million distinct CDR3 sequences, approximately 63% of them seen only once. Donors were systemically healthy Caucasian individuals from Russia aged about 6 to 95 years. Researchers isolated at least 7 million PBMCs per sample.

This receptor was obtained from a man aged 18-30 years in good health. J is TRBJ2-1 and V is TRBV7-2; 11 bases are shared with TRBD2. The material sequenced was blood. The CDR3 sequence: CASSIAGGRYNEQFF. The CDR3 nucleotides are TGTGCCAGCAGCATAGCGGGGGGGCGCTACAATGAGCAGTTCTTC.